This T cell receptor (beta chain) is from a study of Tregs in tolerant kidney transplant recipients. This table comes from immunoSEQ multiplex PCR, and its TCRdb copy is limited to in-frame clones, with some not included. The data contain some 71,000 clones, approximately 88% of them singletons. The sample here was CD4+ T cells from blood, taken before the transplant. The TCR was taken from a human donor who received a combined kidney and bone marrow transplant.

The CDR3 DNA reads as TGCGCCAGCAGCTATGATACGGGACAGGGGTATACCGGGGAGCTGTTTTTT. Translating it yields CASSYDTGQGYTGELFF. This chain links TRBV4-1 with TRBJ2-2, with 10 positions matching TRBD1. The CDR3 runs 17 residues. Germline V gene lookup returns CDR1 MGHRA and CDR2 YSYEKL. V lost 5 bases and J lost 5; bases outside the gene matches: 11.